The 24 T cell receptor beta chains below were found in one sample sequenced in a study of blood T cell repertoires in COVID-19 (dated by TCRdb to between 2020 and 2021). Library generation was performed with the immunoSEQ multiplex PCR assay. TCRdb's version of the immuneACCESS table is confined to in-frame rearrangements and falls short of the full clone set. An unresolved V gene accounts for under half of the shortfall where checked; the remainder is of unknown origin. Here the sample has about 150,000 clones; 84% occur a single time. Roughly 4.8% of the sample is in the top ten clones. The sequenced sample consisted of peripheral blood. These receptors were collected from a human donor in a cohort sampled during active COVID-19.

The V and J genes are TRBV12-3 or TRBV12-4 and TRBJ2-7, with 8 positions matching TRBD2. The V gene end was trimmed by 5 bases and the J gene end by 3 bases; junction bases not matched to a gene: 3. The CDR3 contains 13 residues. CDR3 DNA: TGTGCCAGCAGTCTTAGCGGGGACTACGAGCAGTACTTC. It codes for CASSLSGDYEQYF.

The J gene is TRBJ1-1, the V gene TRBV6-1, with 7 nucleotides matching TRBD1. The CDR3 is 13 amino acids. Trimming removed 3 bases from V and 6 bases from J; junction bases left unmatched: 4. CDR1 MNHNS and CDR2 SASEGT come from the germline V gene. The CDR3: CASSDFDRAEAFF. CDR3 nucleotides: TGTGCCAGCAGTGATTTCGACAGGGCTGAAGCTTTCTTT.

Only one count was recorded for this clone. The chain carries TRBV30 and TRBJ1-2, with 7 bases fitting TRBD1. The CDR3 has 17 amino acids. V trimming: 5 bases; J trimming: 6 bases; junction bases outside the gene matches: 21. Germline CDR1 is GTSNPN and CDR2 is SVGIG (reference sequence). The CDR3 spells CAWYGTATPVLGNGYTF. The DNA for the CDR3 is TGTGCCTGGTACGGGACAGCGACTCCCGTGCTGGGTAATGGCTACACCTTC. Drawing the rest from reference TRBV30 and TRBJ1-2, the complete variable domain is SQTIHQWPATLVQPVGSPLSLECTVEGTSNPNLYWYRQAAGRGLQLLFYSVGIGQISSEVPQNLSASRPQDRQFILSSKKLLLSDSGFYLCAWYGTATPVLGNGYTFGSGTRLTVV.

This chain joins TRBV25-1 and TRBJ1-3; D not certain. The germline V and J ends were trimmed by 5 bases and 10 bases, with 12 bases remaining between them. CDR3 size: 12 residues. Germline V gene data show CDR1 as MGHDK and CDR2 as SYGVNS. Written as DNA, the CDR3 is TGTGCCAGCAGTTCGACAACTCCGACCATATATTTT. Amino acids: CASSSTTPTIYF.

The DNA for the CDR3 is TGTGCCAGCAGCTCCTCTGGGGCCTATGGCTACACCTTC. Translated, it gives CASSSSGAYGYTF. The chain combines TRBV5-4 with TRBJ1-2; D is possibly TRBD1 (5 bases). Germline CDR1 is SGHNT and CDR2 is YYREEE (reference sequence). Trimming pared 3 bases from V and 4 bases from J, leaving 10 bases between. The CDR3 covers 13 residues.

The V gene is TRBV3-1 (or the pseudogene TRBV3-2), the J gene TRBJ1-4; TRBD1 aligns across 9 bases. In germline, CDR1 is LGHDT, CDR2 YNNKEL (reference sequence). The CDR3 totals 16 residues. J lost 7 bases, V lost 4 bases, and 10 bases had no gene match. The CDR3 is CASSPGQGRGLEKLFF. As DNA, the CDR3 is TGTGCCAGCAGCCCGGGACAGGGTAGGGGACTTGAAAAACTGTTTTTT.

The gene calls are TRBV11-1 and TRBJ2-7, with unresolved D. The CDR3 consists of 14 residues. CDR1 and CDR2 (germline): SGHAT, FQDESV (reference sequence). Trimming took 1 base from V and 3 from J, leaving 10 bases between them. CDR3 bases: TGTGCCAGCAGCTTAGGGCTAGGCTACTACGAGCAGTACTTC. Protein product: CASSLGLGYYEQYF. Full variable domain (rest looked up from reference TRBV11-1 and TRBJ2-7): EAEVAQSPRYKITEKSQAVAFWCDPISGHATLYWYRQILGQGPELLVQFQDESVVDDSQLPKDRFSAERLKGVDSTLKIQPAELGDSAMYLCASSLGLGYYEQYFGPGTRLTVT.

The gene calls are TRBV6-5 and TRBJ1-3, with TRBD1 matching over 8 bases. The CDR3 spans 14 residues. With 7 bases clipped from V and 13 bases from J, the junction kept 15 bases outside the gene matches. Germline values: CDR1 MNHEY, CDR2 SVGAGI. This CDR3 reads CASTPDRALPSIYF. CDR3 sequence (DNA): TGTGCCAGCACCCCGGACAGGGCCTTACCGTCAATATATTTT.

The CDR3, as DNA: TGTGCCACCAGCAGAGATCTTAACGGTCAGCCCCAGCATTTT. It codes for CATSRDLNGQPQHF. The chain joins TRBV15 to TRBJ1-5; D is uncertain. CDR3 size: 14 residues. The germline gives CDR1 LNHNV, CDR2 YYDKDF (reference sequence). The ends were cut back, 0 bases at V and 6 bases at J, with 9 bases in the middle.

This clone is a singleton in its sample. Other DNA sequences in the same sample also yield this CDR3. This rearrangement joins TRBV18 to TRBJ2-7; a possible D gene is TRBD1 (6 bases). The germline CDR1 and CDR2 sequences are KGHSH and LQKENI. This CDR3 has 13 amino acids. Trimming left V 2 bases short and J 3 bases short, with 8 bases between. The CDR3 is CASSPSGVYEQYF. DNA for the CDR3: TGTGCCAGCTCACCATCAGGGGTCTACGAGCAGTACTTC.

V and J are TRBV10-3 and TRBJ2-7, with 8 bases fitting TRBD2. The CDR3 extends over 15 amino acids. Per the germline V gene, CDR1 is ENHRY and CDR2 is SYGVKD. With V trimmed by 3 bases and J by 1 base, 5 bases remained unmatched. The CDR3: CAISDLAGPSYEQYF. Here the CDR3 DNA reads TGTGCCATCAGTGATTTAGCGGGGCCTTCCTACGAGCAGTACTTC.

The chain uses TRBV5-6 and TRBJ2-5, with 8 bases that match TRBD1. The germline V gene encodes CDR1 SGHDT and CDR2 YYEEEE. J lost 4 bases, V lost 4 bases, and 3 bases had no gene match. CDR3 length equals 13 residues. The CDR3 protein is CASSRTGIETQYF. The DNA for the CDR3 is TGTGCCAGCAGCCGGACAGGGATAGAGACCCAGTACTTC.

The rearrangement links TRBV3-1 (or the pseudogene TRBV3-2) to TRBJ2-4, with D possibly being TRBD2 (5 bases). Trimming shortened V by 4 bases and J by 15 bases, and 19 bases separated the two germline ends. This CDR3 has 13 amino acids. Germline V gene sequence: CDR1 LGHDT, CDR2 YNNKEL (reference sequence). Here the CDR3 reads CASSPRTGGLRYF. For the CDR3, the DNA is TGTGCCAGCAGCCCTCGGACTGGCGGCCTTCGGTACTTC.

The gene calls are TRBV3-1 (or the pseudogene TRBV3-2) and TRBJ1-1, with D unresolved. Germline lookup yields CDR1 LGHDT and CDR2 YNNKEL (reference sequence). CDR3 length: 13 amino acids. Between the trimmed V and J ends, which lost 7 bases and 1 base, there was a span of 10 bases. CDR3 protein: CASISGRNTEAFF. For the CDR3, the DNA is TGTGCCAGCATATCGGGGAGGAACACTGAAGCTTTCTTT.

The chain joins TRBV27 to TRBJ1-6, with D perhaps matching TRBD1 (5 bases). This CDR3 spans 16 amino acids. Trimming removed 3 bases at V and 2 bases at J, with 11 bases between. Germline CDR1 MNHEY, CDR2 SMNVEV (reference sequence). Written as DNA, the CDR3 is TGTGCCAGCAGTTTTTGGGGGGGAGCCTATAATTCACCCCTCCACTTT. It yields the protein CASSFWGGAYNSPLHF.

The rearrangement joins TRBV19 to TRBJ2-6; TRBD1 matches at 10 bases. CDR3 length: 17 residues. The germline CDR1 and CDR2 sequences are LNHDA and SQIVND (reference sequence). Trimming at V came to 7 bases and at J to 0 bases, leaving 6 bases not matched to a gene. CDR3 protein: CASNPRTGGSGANVLTF. CDR3 DNA sequence: TGTGCCAGTAACCCAAGGACAGGGGGCTCTGGGGCCAACGTCCTGACTTTC.

This clone was recorded once. The rearrangement links TRBV3-1 (or the pseudogene TRBV3-2) to TRBJ2-1, with 13 bases fitting TRBD2. CDR1 is LGHDT, CDR2 YNNKEL, per germline (reference sequence). V was clipped by 2 bases and J by 10 bases; unmatched bases: 2. This CDR3 is built from 14 residues. The CDR3 spells CASSQLGLAGEQFF. DNA of the CDR3: TGTGCCAGCAGCCAACTGGGACTAGCGGGGGAGCAGTTCTTC.

The chain joins TRBV29-1 to TRBJ2-3, with 9 bases matching TRBD1. V shed 7 bases, J shed 6 bases, and the junction held 5 bases outside the gene matches. Per germline, CDR1 SQVTM and CDR2 ANQGSEA. The CDR3 runs to 12 residues. This chain's CDR3 is CSGGQGRDTQYF. DNA of the CDR3: TGCAGCGGGGGACAGGGACGCGATACGCAGTATTTT.

V gene TRBV5-8 combines with J gene TRBJ2-7, with a possible D match to TRBD1 (6 bases). Germline loops: CDR1 SGHTS, CDR2 YDEGEE. Trimming removed 4 bases from V and 3 bases from J, with 11 bases in between. The CDR3 contains 13 residues. The CDR3 region is CASSLVRGYEQYF. CDR3 DNA sequence: TGTGCCAGCAGCCTCGTCAGGGGCTACGAGCAGTACTTC.

The chain combines TRBV6-6 with TRBJ1-3; D possibly corresponds to TRBD1 (6 bases). V was trimmed by 7 bases and J by 4 bases, leaving 14 bases between them. Germline CDR1 MNHNY, CDR2 SVGAGI (reference sequence). The CDR3 extends over 14 amino acids. The CDR3 nucleotides are TGTGCCAGCAACACCAAGGGGGGGGGAAACACCATATATTTT. This gives the protein CASNTKGGGNTIYF.

This chain links TRBV7-2 with TRBJ2-1, with D tentatively TRBD1 (5 bases). Germline V gene sequence: CDR1 SGHTA, CDR2 FQGNSA. This CDR3 spans 12 amino acids. V gave up 3 bases and J gave up 10 bases, with 10 bases separating them. The CDR3 spells CASSLSGQEQFF. The CDR3 coding sequence is TGTGCCAGCAGCTTGTCAGGACAAGAGCAGTTCTTC. The full variable domain, its missing parts supplied by reference TRBV7-2 and TRBJ2-1, is GAGVSQSPSNKVTEKGKDVELRCDPISGHTALYWYRQSLGQGLEFLIYFQGNSAPDKSGLPSDRFSAERTGGSVSTLTIQRTQQEDSAVYLCASSLSGQEQFFGPGTRLTVL.

The J gene is TRBJ1-2, the V gene TRBV28; D remains unclear. This CDR3 has 10 residues. V lost 6 bases, J lost 7 bases, and 6 bases lay in between. Germline lookup yields CDR1 MDHEN and CDR2 SYDVKM. CDR3 nucleotide sequence: TGTGCCAGCAGACTCGGTGGCTACACCTTC. Translated, it gives CASRLGGYTF.

A single count supports this clone. CDR3 nucleotides: TGTGCCAGTAGTCCCGGACAGGGCGGAAACGAGCAGTACTTC. It encodes CASSPGQGGNEQYF. The chain links TRBV19 to TRBJ2-7, with 8 bases aligning to TRBD1. This CDR3 spans 14 amino acids. Germline CDR1 reads LNHDA; CDR2 reads SQIVND (reference sequence). The V segment lost 5 bases and the J segment 5 bases; nucleotides outside the gene matches: 8.

The DNA for the CDR3 is TGCGCCAGCAGCCCTAGCGGGATCGGCTACAATGAGCAGTTCTTC. It yields the protein CASSPSGIGYNEQFF. The rearrangement joins TRBV5-1 to TRBJ2-1; the match to TRBD2 covers 9 bases. The CDR3 spans 15 residues. V shed 4 bases, J shed 3 bases, and the junction held 5 bases outside the gene matches. Germline V CDR1 and CDR2: SGHRS, YFSETQ.